The TCR beta chain described here comes from a study of shared clonotypes between healthy human individuals. At the level of the study: Plates per donor: three CD4 naive, three CD4 memory, two CD8 naive, one CD8 memory.

Here immunoSEQ multiplex PCR was the method, and the copy in TCRdb shows in-frame clones only, minus some. The sample shows over 850,000 clones, 78% of them seen only once. To note about this clone: Its specificity is unknown.

Study donors comprised healthy, HIV-negative adults devoid of recent acute infection or vaccination. CD4+ cells underwent separation, giving CD45RA+ naive and CD45RA-negative memory subsets. Study-wide results and caveats: Shared clonotypes: approximately 5.3% naive CD4, 3% to 3.5% naive CD8, over 2% memory CD4, 0.35% to 0.5% memory CD8.

Material for sequencing was memory CD4+ T cells from PBMCs. Subset noted: CD45RA-negative fraction. The clonotype comes from a man younger than 35 in good health. Some clones in this sample may be carry-over from other donors' samples.

Here the CDR3 reads CASSPDTGREQYF. The CDR3 DNA reads TGTGCCAGCAGCCCGGACACAGGGCGGGAGCAGTACTTC. The chain has TRBV4-2 and TRBJ2-7; the D gene is possibly TRBD1 (6 bases). This CDR3 has 13 residues. Germline V CDR1 and CDR2: LGHNA, YNFKEQ. The V and J ends lost 4 bases and 7 bases respectively, with 14 bases between them.